This TCR beta chain was identified during a study of shared clonotypes between healthy human individuals. Findings and caveats of the study: An anticipated effect of sequencing depth on clonotype sharing among donors was recognized. Naive subsets usually exceeded memory subsets in estimated richness.

Method: immunoSEQ multiplex PCR; TCRdb's copy keeps in-frame clones and lacks some. The sample has millions of clones; 95% are singletons. The donors were adults (healthy and HIV-negative) with no recent acute infections or vaccinations. V shed 1 base, J shed 4 bases, and the junction held 2 bases outside the gene matches. CDR1 and CDR2 (germline): SGHRS, YFSETQ. The CDR3 loop spans 15 amino acids. A remark on this clone: The antigen is unknown.

The sequence came from a man aged 18 to 30 in good health. The chain uses TRBV5-1 and TRBJ1-4; 9 bases are shared with TRBD1. The sample comprised naive CD4+ T cells sorted from blood. As to subset: CD45RA+ positively selected. CDR3 bases: TGCGCCAGCAGCTTGTGGACAGGGGTTAATGAAAAACTGTTTTTT. Translation: CASSLWTGVNEKLFF.